This entry lists 30 T cell receptor beta chains sequenced from one sample in a study of response to subunit inactivated influenza vaccine. TCRdb fed the RT-PCR reads into MiXCR, producing one record per CDR3 protein. The sample includes about 570,000 distinct CDR3 sequences, about 11% of them seen just once. These data were also reused for a study on T cells expressing NK-cell markers. That work contributes: 5'RACE template switching with UMIs produced the TCR beta cDNA.

The sequencing here drew on PBMCs from blood, taken on the day of vaccination. These receptors were collected from a middle-aged man who received an inactivated influenza vaccine.

This clonotype was seen a few times. The chain employs TRBV29-1 and TRBJ2-1; D perhaps matches TRBD2 (5 bases). Germline V gene data show CDR1 as SQVTM and CDR2 as ANQGSEA. V lost 5 bases and J lost 6, with 11 bases in between. The CDR3 has 12 amino acids. In DNA, the CDR3 is TGCAGCGTTACGGGATCGGGCAATGAGCAGTTCTTC. This translates into CSVTGSGNEQFF.

This clonotype has a handful of counts. The chain combines TRBV24-1 with TRBJ2-2; TRBD1 or TRBD2 may be the D gene (7 bases each). With 3 bases removed from V and 3 bases from J, the gap between germline ends came to 16 bases. Germline CDR1 and CDR2: KGHDR and SFDVKD. The CDR3 extends over 17 amino acids. The CDR3 spells CATSDRHRGGDTGELFF. CDR3 DNA sequence: TGTGCCACCAGTGATAGACACAGGGGAGGGGACACCGGGGAGCTGTTTTTT.

The chain carries TRBV29-1 and TRBJ2-7, with TRBD2 matching 8 bases. This CDR3 region has 17 residues. Germline CDR1 and CDR2: SQVTM and ANQGSEA. J gave up 4 bases and V 7 bases, and 21 bases lay outside the gene matches. The DNA for the CDR3 is TGCAGCGCACACCACGGGAGGGCAACCGAAACACAGTACGAGCAGTACTTC. This encodes CSAHHGRATETQYEQYF.

This clonotype was observed a handful of times. This chain links TRBV12-3 or TRBV12-4 with TRBJ1-2; perhaps TRBD1 as D (5 bases). The CDR3 is 15 amino acids. The V end was cut by 4 bases, the J end by 0 bases, with 12 bases between. The chain's CDR3 is CASSSSTVSNYGYTF. CDR3 coding DNA: TGTGCCAGCAGTTCCTCGACAGTCTCTAACTATGGCTACACCTTC.

V is TRBV20-1 and J is TRBJ2-3, with D possibly matching TRBD2 (5 bases). This CDR3 has 14 amino acids. V was trimmed by 6 bases and J by 2 bases, leaving 15 bases between them. Germline V gene data show CDR1 as DFQATT and CDR2 as SNEGSKA (reference sequence). The CDR3 region is CSAPRSGNTDTQYF. DNA for the CDR3: TGCAGTGCCCCAAGGAGCGGAAACACAGATACGCAGTATTTT.

This clonotype was observed once. This sequence joins TRBV28 and TRBJ2-1, with unresolved D. The germline V gene has CDR1 MDHEN and CDR2 SYDVKM. V was shortened by 7 bases and J by 4 bases, with 14 bases between the two germline ends. The CDR3 is 14 residues long. For the CDR3, the DNA is TGTGCCAGCAAGTTGATCGACCCTTACAATGAGCAGTTCTTC. Its protein product is CASKLIDPYNEQFF. The full variable domain, rest sourced from reference TRBV28 and TRBJ2-1, is DVKVTQSSRYLVKRTGEKVFLECVQDMDHENMFWYRQDPGLGLRLIYFSYDVKMKEKGDIPEGYSVSREKKERFSLILESASTNQTSMYLCASKLIDPYNEQFFGPGTRLTVL.

This clonotype was detected only a few times. The chain recombines TRBV18 with TRBJ2-7; TRBD1 matches 10 bases. The germline V gene encodes CDR1 KGHSH and CDR2 LQKENI. The CDR3 has 16 residues. V shed 3 bases, J shed 5 bases, and the junction held 10 bases outside the gene matches. CDR3 protein: CASSPIMGQGIDEQYF. CDR3 nucleotides: TGTGCCAGCTCACCTATAATGGGACAGGGGATCGACGAGCAGTACTTC.

This clonotype was counted only a few times. The chain combines TRBV20-1 with TRBJ2-4; 12 positions agree with TRBD2. The V gene end was trimmed by 3 bases and the J gene end by 0 bases; junction bases not matched to a gene: 6. The CDR3 has 17 residues. Per germline, CDR1 DFQATT and CDR2 SNEGSKA (reference sequence). The CDR3 region is CSARGLAGGIAKNIQYF. In nucleotides, the CDR3 is TGCAGTGCTAGGGGGCTAGCGGGAGGGATAGCCAAAAACATTCAGTACTTC.

V and J are TRBV12-3 or TRBV12-4 and TRBJ2-2; TRBD1 matches at 8 bases. The CDR3 extends over 16 amino acids. The J segment lost 0 bases and the V segment lost 5 bases, leaving 5 bases of the junction unmatched. CDR3 loop: CASSTPGQANTGELFF. In DNA, the CDR3 is TGTGCCAGCAGTACCCCGGGACAGGCGAACACCGGGGAGCTGTTTTTT.

This clonotype was detected a few times. This chain joins TRBV5-5 and TRBJ1-1, with 7 bases fitting TRBD1. After removal of 3 bases from V and 4 bases from J, the junction contained 9 bases not matched to a gene. Germline CDR1 SGHKS, CDR2 YYEKEE (reference sequence). This CDR3 is built from 15 residues. The CDR3 nucleotides are TGTGCCAGCAGCTCACAACAGGGGCGCGGCACTGAAGCTTTCTTT. Its protein is CASSSQQGRGTEAFF.

V is TRBV18 and J is TRBJ2-7; D unclear. The germline V and J ends were trimmed by 3 bases and 5 bases, with 14 bases remaining between them. The CDR3 sequence is 14 residues long. In germline, CDR1 is KGHSH, CDR2 LQKENI. The CDR3 DNA is TGTGCCAGCTCACCCTCTAGGGCCCAGGACGAGCAGTACTTC. This encodes CASSPSRAQDEQYF. Full variable domain (remainder filled in from reference TRBV18 and TRBJ2-7): NAGVMQNPRHLVRRRGQEARLRCSPMKGHSHVYWYRQLPEEGLKFMVYLQKENIIDESGMPKERFSAEFPKEGPSILRIQQVVRGDSAAYFCASSPSRAQDEQYFGPGTRLTVT.

This clonotype occurred a few times. The CDR3 here is CSARTQGARENTQYF. Written as DNA, the CDR3 is TGCAGTGCTAGGACACAGGGGGCGAGAGAGAATACGCAGTATTTT. This chain uses TRBV20-1 with TRBJ2-3, with 9 bases identical to TRBD1. Germline loops: CDR1 DFQATT, CDR2 SNEGSKA (reference sequence). Trimming removed 3 bases from V and 7 bases from J; junction bases left unmatched: 11. The CDR3 length is 15 residues.

This clonotype has more than one count but fewer than ten. The gene calls are TRBV28 and TRBJ2-7; D is uncertain. This CDR3 is built from 13 residues. Germline V CDR1 and CDR2: MDHEN, SYDVKM. V was shortened by 2 bases and J by 6 bases, with 11 bases between the two germline ends. The CDR3: CASSLGPSSEQYF. The CDR3 DNA reads as TGTGCCAGCAGTTTAGGGCCCTCTAGCGAGCAGTACTTC.

The sample holds a few counts of this clonotype. The chain recombines TRBV6-2 or TRBV6-3 with TRBJ1-2; D may be TRBD1 (5 bases). The CDR3 contains 13 residues. The germline V and J ends were trimmed by 6 bases and 4 bases, with 12 bases remaining between them. Germline lookup yields CDR1 MNHEY and CDR2 SVGEGT. Here the CDR3 DNA reads TGTGCCAGCAGACCAGGGATTGGCTATGGCTACACCTTC. Encoded protein: CASRPGIGYGYTF.

This clonotype was recorded a few times. The chain uses TRBV20-1 and TRBJ2-1; TRBD1 aligns across 9 bases. Germline values: CDR1 DFQATT, CDR2 SNEGSKA (reference sequence). The CDR3 length is 18 residues. With V trimmed by 0 bases and J by 8 bases, 17 bases remained unmatched. CDR3 coding DNA: TGCAGTGCTAGAGAACAGGGGGCGAAATCTATACAGTTGGATGAGCAGTTCTTC. Translated: CSAREQGAKSIQLDEQFF.

This clonotype was detected many times. The chain uses TRBV6-5 and TRBJ2-1; TRBD1 matches at 9 bases. The V gene end was trimmed by 5 bases and the J gene end by 15 bases; junction bases not matched to a gene: 8. This CDR3 comprises 12 residues. Germline V lookup: CDR1 MNHEY, CDR2 SVGAGI. CDR3 amino acids: CASSHNRDRVFF. As DNA, the CDR3 is TGTGCCAGCAGTCATAACCGGGACAGGGTGTTCTTC.

Only a few counts were recorded for this clonotype. The rearrangement uses TRBV4-1 and TRBJ2-5; D gene unclear. Trimming left V 0 bases short and J 4 bases short, with 12 bases between. CDR1 and CDR2 (germline): MGHRA, YSYEKL. The CDR3 is 15 amino acids. CDR3 DNA sequence: TGCGCCAGCAGCCAAGATTTTCGTCTTGCAGAGACCCAGTACTTC. This sequence encodes CASSQDFRLAETQYF.

At least ten counts were recorded for this clonotype. V usage is TRBV2 and J usage is TRBJ1-3; maybe TRBD1 (5 bases). The V end was cut by 4 bases, the J end by 8 bases, with 9 bases between. This CDR3 contains 12 residues. The germline gives CDR1 SNHLY, CDR2 FYNNEI. This CDR3 is CASSVGTDTIYF. CDR3 sequence (DNA): TGTGCCAGCAGTGTTGGGACGGACACCATATATTTT.

The chain is built from TRBV18 and TRBJ2-3; no definite D call. V lost 3 bases and J 2 bases, leaving 6 bases between the germline ends. This CDR3 spans 13 amino acids. CDR1 and CDR2 from the germline V gene are KGHSH and LQKENI. Here the CDR3 reads CASSPSDTDTQYF. In DNA, the CDR3 is TGTGCCAGCTCACCCTCGGACACAGATACGCAGTATTTT.

The table lists this clonotype with a few counts. V usage is TRBV20-1 and J usage is TRBJ2-1; D might be TRBD2 (5 bases). V was trimmed by 6 bases and J by 3 bases, leaving 15 bases between them. The CDR3 is 14 amino acids. CDR1 DFQATT and CDR2 SNEGSKA come from the germline V gene (reference sequence). The CDR3, as DNA: TGCAGTGCAAGCTTTGGAGCGGACTACAATGAGCAGTTCTTC. Its translation: CSASFGADYNEQFF.

This clonotype was observed a few times. The rearrangement joins TRBV27 to TRBJ2-1; 11 bases map to TRBD1. J lost 7 bases, V lost 3 bases, and 8 bases had no gene match. The germline CDR1 and CDR2 sequences are MNHEY and SMNVEV (reference sequence). CDR3 length equals 16 residues. The CDR3, as DNA: TGTGCCAGCAGTTTTATCGGACAGGGGGCAGGTAATGAGCAGTTCTTC. Encoded protein: CASSFIGQGAGNEQFF.

This clonotype was seen only a few times. The chain combines TRBV6-5 with TRBJ2-1; possibly TRBD2 for D (6 bases). Germline-derived CDR1 and CDR2 are MNHEY and SVGAGI. This CDR3 region has 15 residues. The V gene lost 0 bases and the J gene lost 6 bases, with 12 bases spanning the gap. CDR3 in amino acids: CASSYSGGTGNEQFF. The CDR3 DNA reads TGTGCCAGCAGTTACTCAGGCGGGACGGGCAATGAGCAGTTCTTC.

The table lists this clonotype with a few counts. This rearrangement joins TRBV28 to TRBJ1-6, with a possible D match to TRBD1 (5 bases). V was clipped by 3 bases and J by 0 bases, with 15 bases between them. CDR1 is MDHEN and CDR2 is SYDVKM in the germline V gene. CDR3 length: 18 amino acids. The CDR3 DNA is TGTGCCAGCAGTTTCCCAAAGAGACAGAGCTCCTATAATTCACCCCTCCACTTT. This gives the protein CASSFPKRQSSYNSPLHF.

This clonotype occurred a few times. The J gene is TRBJ1-1, the V gene TRBV28, with TRBD1 matching 9 bases. Germline V gives CDR1 MDHEN, CDR2 SYDVKM. The CDR3 loop spans 15 amino acids. Trimming at V came to 3 bases and at J to 6 bases, leaving 8 bases not matched to a gene. The chain's CDR3 is CASSFPRGTGPEAFF. CDR3 nucleotide sequence: TGTGCCAGCAGTTTCCCCCGTGGGACAGGGCCTGAAGCTTTCTTT.

This rearrangement joins TRBV7-8 to TRBJ2-5; D is undetermined. Per the germline V gene, CDR1 is SGHVS and CDR2 is FQNEAQ. The CDR3 totals 13 residues. Deletions cut 2 bases from V and 5 bases from J, with 9 bases between. This chain's CDR3 is CASSLLDSETQYF. The CDR3 DNA reads as TGTGCCAGCAGCTTATTGGATTCGGAGACCCAGTACTTC.

This clonotype was observed a few times. The J gene is TRBJ2-7, the V gene TRBV7-9; D unresolved. Trimming pared 2 bases from V and 3 bases from J, leaving 17 bases between. Germline V gene sequence: CDR1 SEHNR, CDR2 FQNEAQ (reference sequence). The length of the CDR3 is 16 residues. CDR3 nucleotides: TGTGCCAGCAGCTTAAGTTATAGGCATTGGAACTACGAGCAGTACTTC. Protein: CASSLSYRHWNYEQYF.

CDR3 nucleotides: TGCGCCAGCAGCCAAGGGACACAAGCCTACGAGCAGTACTTC. It codes for CASSQGTQAYEQYF. The chain uses TRBV4-1 and TRBJ2-7; D perhaps matches TRBD1 (5 bases). Germline CDR1 MGHRA, CDR2 YSYEKL. This CDR3 spans 14 amino acids. Trimming stripped 1 base from V and 2 bases from J, with 9 bases between.

CDR3 nucleotide sequence: TGTGCCAGCAGTAGTACAGGGGGCAGGGCTAGCGGGAGCCCCAATGAGCAGTTCTTC. Translated, it gives CASSSTGGRASGSPNEQFF. The chain carries TRBV28 and TRBJ2-1; a possible D gene is TRBD2 (10 bases). V lost 5 bases to trimming and J lost 6 bases, with 29 bases between them. Germline V CDR1 and CDR2: MDHEN, SYDVKM. CDR3 size: 19 residues. The variable domain in full, with the rest retrieved from reference TRBV28 and TRBJ2-1, is DVKVTQSSRYLVKRTGEKVFLECVQDMDHENMFWYRQDPGLGLRLIYFSYDVKMKEKGDIPEGYSVSREKKERFSLILESASTNQTSMYLCASSSTGGRASGSPNEQFFGPGTRLTVL.

This clonotype came up a few times. The chain employs TRBV28 and TRBJ2-1, with TRBD1 matching 9 bases. Germline V gene sequence: CDR1 MDHEN, CDR2 SYDVKM. This CDR3 spans 16 amino acids. V gave up 4 bases and J gave up 3 bases; unmatched junction bases: 7. The CDR3 DNA reads TGTGCCAGCAGTTCCAACACAGGGGGCCTCTACAATGAGCAGTTCTTC. Its translation is CASSSNTGGLYNEQFF. Full variable domain (rest looked up from reference TRBV28 and TRBJ2-1): DVKVTQSSRYLVKRTGEKVFLECVQDMDHENMFWYRQDPGLGLRLIYFSYDVKMKEKGDIPEGYSVSREKKERFSLILESASTNQTSMYLCASSSNTGGLYNEQFFGPGTRLTVL.

This clonotype was observed a few times. In DNA, the CDR3 is TGTGCCAGCAGCGTTACAGGGGGCAACACCGGGGAGCTGTTTTTT. Its protein product is CASSVTGGNTGELFF. The chain carries TRBV9 and TRBJ2-2; 9 nucleotides match TRBD1. The germline V gene has CDR1 SGDLS and CDR2 YYNGEE. This CDR3 has 15 residues. Trimming removed 2 bases from V and 2 bases from J; junction bases left unmatched: 1.